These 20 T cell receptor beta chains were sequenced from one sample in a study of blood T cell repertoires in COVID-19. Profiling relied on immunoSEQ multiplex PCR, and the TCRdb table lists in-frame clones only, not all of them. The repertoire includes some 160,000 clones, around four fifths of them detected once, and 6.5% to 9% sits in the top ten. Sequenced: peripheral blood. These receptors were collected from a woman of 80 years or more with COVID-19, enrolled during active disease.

This CDR3 reads CASSSRQGASHGYTF. Here the CDR3 DNA reads TGTGCCAGCAGCTCCCGACAGGGGGCGAGTCATGGCTACACCTTC. The chain links TRBV3-1 (or the pseudogene TRBV3-2) to TRBJ1-2; TRBD1 matches 10 bases. The ends lost 5 bases at V and 6 bases at J; junction bases unmatched: 9. Germline V CDR1 and CDR2: LGHDT, YNNKEL (reference sequence). The CDR3 totals 15 residues.

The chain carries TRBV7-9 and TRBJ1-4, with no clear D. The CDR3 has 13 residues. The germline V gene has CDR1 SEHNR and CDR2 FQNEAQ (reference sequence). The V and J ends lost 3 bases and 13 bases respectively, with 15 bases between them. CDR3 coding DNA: TGTGCCAGCAGCTTGACGACTGGCTTAGGACTGTTTTTT. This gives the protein CASSLTTGLGLFF.

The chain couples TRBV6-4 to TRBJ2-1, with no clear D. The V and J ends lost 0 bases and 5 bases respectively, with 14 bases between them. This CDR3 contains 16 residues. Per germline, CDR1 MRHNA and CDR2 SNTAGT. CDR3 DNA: TGTGCCAGCAGTGACTCCTTGCAAAGCCCCCACAATGAGCAGTTCTTC. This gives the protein CASSDSLQSPHNEQFF.

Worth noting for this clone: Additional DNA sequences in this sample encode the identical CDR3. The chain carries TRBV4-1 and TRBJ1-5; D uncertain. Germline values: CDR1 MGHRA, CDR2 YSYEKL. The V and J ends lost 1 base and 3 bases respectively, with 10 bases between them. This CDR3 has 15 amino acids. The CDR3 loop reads CASSQGGGSNQPQHF. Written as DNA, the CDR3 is TGCGCCAGCAGCCAAGGGGGAGGCTCCAATCAGCCCCAGCATTTT.

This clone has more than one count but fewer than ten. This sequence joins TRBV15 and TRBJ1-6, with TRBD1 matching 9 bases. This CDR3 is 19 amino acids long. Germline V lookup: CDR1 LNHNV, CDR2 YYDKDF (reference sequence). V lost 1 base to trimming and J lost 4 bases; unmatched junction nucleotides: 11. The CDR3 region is CATSRGATGGRRYNSPLHF. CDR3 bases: TGTGCCACCAGCAGAGGGGCCACAGGGGGCCGCCGGTATAATTCACCCCTCCACTTT.

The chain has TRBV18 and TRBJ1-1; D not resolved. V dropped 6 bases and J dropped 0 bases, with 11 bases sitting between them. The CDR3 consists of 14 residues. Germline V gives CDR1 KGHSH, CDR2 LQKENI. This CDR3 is CASSPRQVNTEAFF. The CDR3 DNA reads TGTGCCAGCTCGCCCCGACAAGTGAACACTGAAGCTTTCTTT.

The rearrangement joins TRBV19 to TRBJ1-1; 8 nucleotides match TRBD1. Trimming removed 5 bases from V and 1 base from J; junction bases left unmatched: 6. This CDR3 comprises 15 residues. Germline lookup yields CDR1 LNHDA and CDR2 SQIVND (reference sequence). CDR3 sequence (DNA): TGTGCCAGTAGTCCCCGGACAGGGAGGAACACTGAAGCTTTCTTT. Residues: CASSPRTGRNTEAFF.

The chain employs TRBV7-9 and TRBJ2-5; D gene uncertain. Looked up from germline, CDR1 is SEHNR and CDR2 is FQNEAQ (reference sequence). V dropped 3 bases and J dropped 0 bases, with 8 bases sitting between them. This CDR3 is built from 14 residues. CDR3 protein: CASSFSLYQETQYF. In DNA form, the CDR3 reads TGTGCCAGCAGCTTTTCACTGTACCAAGAGACCCAGTACTTC.

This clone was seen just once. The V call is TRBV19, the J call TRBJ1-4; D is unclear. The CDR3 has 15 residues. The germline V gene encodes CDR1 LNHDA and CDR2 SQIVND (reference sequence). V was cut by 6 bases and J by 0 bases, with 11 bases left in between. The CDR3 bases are TGTGCCAGTAGGAGGATATTTGCAACTAATGAAAAACTGTTTTTT. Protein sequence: CASRRIFATNEKLFF.

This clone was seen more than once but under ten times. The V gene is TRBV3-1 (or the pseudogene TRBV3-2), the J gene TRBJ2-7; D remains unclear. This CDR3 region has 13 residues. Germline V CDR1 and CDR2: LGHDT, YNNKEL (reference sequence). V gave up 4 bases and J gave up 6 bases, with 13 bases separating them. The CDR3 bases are TGTGCCAGCAGCCCAGGCAACGATCCCGAGCAGTACTTC. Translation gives CASSPGNDPEQYF.

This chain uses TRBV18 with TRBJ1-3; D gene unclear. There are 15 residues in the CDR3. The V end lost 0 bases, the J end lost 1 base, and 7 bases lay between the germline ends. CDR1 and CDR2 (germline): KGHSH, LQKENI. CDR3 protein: CASSPPNQSGNTIYF. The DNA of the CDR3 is TGTGCCAGCTCACCACCGAACCAGTCTGGAAACACCATATATTTT.

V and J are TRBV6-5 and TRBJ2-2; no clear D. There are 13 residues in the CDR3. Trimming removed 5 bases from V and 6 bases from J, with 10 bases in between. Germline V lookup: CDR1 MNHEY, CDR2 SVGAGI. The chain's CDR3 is CASSPPSAGELFF. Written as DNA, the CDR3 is TGTGCCAGCAGTCCCCCCTCGGCCGGGGAGCTGTTTTTT.

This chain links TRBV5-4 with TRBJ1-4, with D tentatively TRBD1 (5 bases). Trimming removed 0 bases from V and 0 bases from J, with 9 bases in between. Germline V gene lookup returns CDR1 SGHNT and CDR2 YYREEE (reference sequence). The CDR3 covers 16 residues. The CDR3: CASSLGKGATNEKLFF. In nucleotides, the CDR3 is TGTGCCAGCAGCTTGGGGAAAGGGGCAACTAATGAAAAACTGTTTTTT.

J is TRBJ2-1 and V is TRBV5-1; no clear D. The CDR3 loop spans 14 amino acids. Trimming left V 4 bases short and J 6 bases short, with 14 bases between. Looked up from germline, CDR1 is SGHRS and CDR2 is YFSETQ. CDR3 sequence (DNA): TGCGCCAGCAGCCCCAGTCCCCCGGGCAATGAGCAGTTCTTC. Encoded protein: CASSPSPPGNEQFF.

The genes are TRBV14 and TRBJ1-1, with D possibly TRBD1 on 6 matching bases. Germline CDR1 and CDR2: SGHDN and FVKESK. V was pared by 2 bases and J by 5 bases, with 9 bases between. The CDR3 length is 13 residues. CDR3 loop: CASSQLQGTEAFF. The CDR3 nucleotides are TGTGCCAGCAGCCAACTACAGGGTACTGAAGCTTTCTTT.

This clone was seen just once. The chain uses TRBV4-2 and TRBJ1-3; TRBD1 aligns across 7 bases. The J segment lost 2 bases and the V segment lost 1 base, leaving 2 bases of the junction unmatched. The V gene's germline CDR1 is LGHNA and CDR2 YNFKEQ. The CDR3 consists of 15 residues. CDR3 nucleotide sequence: TGTGCCAGCAGCCAAGTTACAGGGGCTGGAAACACCATATATTTT. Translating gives CASSQVTGAGNTIYF.

The CDR3 region is CASRREGAGGYTF. For the CDR3, the DNA is TGTGCCAGTAGAAGGGAGGGCGCGGGTGGCTACACCTTC. This chain connects TRBV19 to TRBJ1-2; D is ambiguous. CDR1 and CDR2 from the germline V gene are LNHDA and SQIVND (reference sequence). The CDR3 loop spans 13 amino acids. V shed 6 bases and J shed 7 bases, with 15 bases lying between them.

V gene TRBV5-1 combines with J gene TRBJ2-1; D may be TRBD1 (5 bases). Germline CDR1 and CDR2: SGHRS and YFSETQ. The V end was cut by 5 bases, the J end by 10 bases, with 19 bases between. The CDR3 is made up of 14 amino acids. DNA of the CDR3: TGCGCCAGCAGTATAGGGGCGCAAGGCCTGGAGCAGTTCTTC. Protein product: CASSIGAQGLEQFF.

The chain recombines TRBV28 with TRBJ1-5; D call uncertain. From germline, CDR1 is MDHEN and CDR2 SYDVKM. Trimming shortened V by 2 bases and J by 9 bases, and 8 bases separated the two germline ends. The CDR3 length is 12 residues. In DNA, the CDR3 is TGTGCCAGCAGTTTAATGTCCGGGCCCCAGCATTTT. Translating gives CASSLMSGPQHF.

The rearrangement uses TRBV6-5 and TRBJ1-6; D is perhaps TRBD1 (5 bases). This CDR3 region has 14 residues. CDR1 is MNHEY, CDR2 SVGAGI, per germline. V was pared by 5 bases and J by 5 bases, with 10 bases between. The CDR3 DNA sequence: TGTGCCAGCAGTCAGGGACTAAATAATTCACCCCTCCACTTT. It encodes CASSQGLNNSPLHF.